These T cell receptor beta chains were read from a single sample in a study of human T cells and chemical hapten exposure. TCRdb processed the RACE reads anew with MiXCR; each CDR3 protein has one entry. Of under 200,000 distinct CDR3 sequences detected, roughly 14% appear once; the ten largest clones hold 1.5% to 2%. The sequences come from whole blood, collected in connection with sensitization to the hapten diphenylcyclopropenone (DPC). The receptors were gathered from a woman aged 25 to 39 with alopecia areata. Some clones in this sample may be carry-over from other donors' samples. Each CDR3 is given with its conserved first and last residue. A D gene is named only where the DNA matches it firmly. Clone sizes are given selectively: once, few, many, or a class where the clone is expanded.

D	J	V	size	CDR3	DNA
TRBD2	TRBJ2-2	TRBV6-2/TRBV6-3	.	CASSNLRTSGNTGELFF	TGTGCCAGCAGTAATCTCCGGACTAGCGGGAACACCGGGGAGCTGTTTTTT
TRBD2	TRBJ2-7	TRBV7-6	many	CASSFRGDEQYF	TGTGCCAGCAGCTTTCGGGGGGACGAGCAGTACTTC
.	TRBJ2-1	TRBV12-3/TRBV12-4	.	CASRDRGYNEQFF	TGTGCCAGCAGGGACCGCGGGTACAATGAGCAGTTCTTC
.	TRBJ1-6	TRBV9	few	CASSVAGSNSALHF	TGTGCCAGCAGCGTAGCAGGGTCTAATTCAGCCCTCCACTTT
.	TRBJ1-1	TRBV14	few	CASSQDLLRGGTEAFF	TGTGCCAGCAGCCAAGACCTTCTTAGGGGAGGAACTGAAGCTTTCTTT
.	TRBJ1-2	TRBV28	.	CASSPPHYGYTF	TGTGCCAGCAGCCCCCCGCACTATGGCTACACCTTC
.	TRBJ2-5	TRBV7-9	.	CASSFSKLRETQYF	TGTGCCAGCAGCTTCAGTAAGCTGAGAGAGACCCAGTACTTC
.	TRBJ2-2	TRBV4-2	few	CASSISWDTGELFF	TGTGCCAGCAGCATTTCCTGGGACACCGGGGAGCTGTTTTTT
.	TRBJ2-5	TRBV5-1	.	CASSLGSSGKETQYF	TGCGCCAGCAGCTTAGGGTCTTCGGGGAAAGAGACCCAGTACTTC
.	TRBJ1-2	TRBV28	many	CASTPWGRSYGYTF	TGTGCCAGCACCCCGTGGGGACGGTCCTATGGCTACACCTTC
.	TRBJ1-4	TRBV5-5	.	CASSATGSRREKLFF	TGTGCCAGCAGCGCCACAGGGAGTCGTCGCGAAAAACTGTTTTTT
.	TRBJ1-6	TRBV4-3	.	CASSQAASSYNSPLHF	TGCGCCAGCAGCCAAGCGGCGAGTTCCTATAATTCACCCCTCCACTTT
.	TRBJ2-7	TRBV9	.	CASSVGNPSDEQYF	TGTGCCAGCAGCGTAGGTAATCCCTCGGACGAGCAGTACTTC
TRBD1	TRBJ1-4	TRBV28	many	CASVTGANEKLFF	TGTGCCAGTGTGACAGGGGCGAATGAAAAACTGTTTTTT
TRBD2	TRBJ2-5	TRBV7-6	many	CASSRKPGGQETQYF	TGTGCCAGCAGCCGAAAGCCGGGAGGACAAGAGACCCAGTACTTC
TRBD1	TRBJ1-2	TRBV28	many	CASRGQGDGYTF	TGTGCCAGCAGGGGACAGGGAGATGGCTACACCTTC
.	TRBJ1-2	TRBV28	.	CASSSGRFGFGYTF	TGTGCCAGCAGTTCAGGCCGATTTGGCTTCGGCTACACCTTC
.	TRBJ2-3	TRBV28	many	CASSSTGGTDTQYF	TGTGCCAGCAGTTCCACGGGAGGCACAGATACGCAGTATTTT
.	TRBJ2-7	TRBV4-1	few	CASSYSGEQYF	TGCGCCAGCAGCTATAGCGGAGAGCAGTACTTC
TRBD1	TRBJ2-3	TRBV4-3	few	CASSLQITDRGRTDTQYF	TGCGCCAGCAGCCTACAGATAACGGACAGGGGTCGTACAGATACGCAGTATTTT
TRBD2	TRBJ2-7	TRBV27	few	CASSQTGTRSDEQYF	TGTGCCAGCAGTCAGACCGGGACTAGATCCGACGAGCAGTACTTC
.	TRBJ2-5	TRBV5-1	.	CASSQGEGGGETQYF	TGCGCCAGCAGCCAGGGTGAGGGTGGAGGAGAGACCCAGTACTTC
.	TRBJ2-7	TRBV28	many	CASSPRGYEQYF	TGTGCCAGCAGCCCAAGGGGGTACGAGCAGTACTTC
.	TRBJ1-4	TRBV4-2	many	CASSQEQRLNEKLFF	TGTGCCAGCAGCCAAGAACAGAGACTTAATGAAAAACTGTTTTTT
TRBD1	TRBJ2-1	TRBV7-8	few	CASSHGTARGNEQFF	TGTGCCAGCAGCCACGGGACAGCCCGGGGCAATGAGCAGTTCTTC
TRBD1	TRBJ1-1	TRBV7-9	.	CASSSRTGEAFF	TGTGCCAGCAGCTCCCGGACAGGGGAAGCTTTCTTT
TRBD1	TRBJ1-6	TRBV7-2	many	CASSVMGQGILGSPLHF	TGTGCCAGCAGCGTAATGGGACAGGGGATCCTGGGTTCACCCCTCCACTTT
.	TRBJ1-1	TRBV25-1	few	CASPEGGMNTEAFF	TGTGCCAGCCCCGAGGGAGGGATGAACACTGAAGCTTTCTTT
.	TRBJ1-1	TRBV29-1	many	CSVEEAKNTEAFF	TGCAGCGTTGAAGAGGCAAAGAACACTGAAGCTTTCTTT
TRBD1	TRBJ1-2	TRBV10-3	few	CAIRGTGEGYTF	TGTGCCATCAGGGGGACAGGCGAGGGCTACACCTTC
.	TRBJ2-2	TRBV29-1	many	CSVEGGVNTGELFF	TGCAGCGTTGAAGGCGGGGTTAACACCGGGGAGCTGTTTTTT
.	TRBJ2-2	TRBV29-1	.	CSGPLLPNTGELFF	TGCAGCGGGCCCCTACTCCCGAACACCGGGGAGCTGTTTTTT
TRBD1	TRBJ1-1	TRBV27	few	CASKTGGTEAFF	TGTGCCAGCAAGACAGGGGGGACTGAAGCTTTCTTT
.	TRBJ1-2	TRBV6-5	.	CASGTFGGSLGGYTF	TGTGCCAGCGGGACCTTTGGGGGGTCACTCGGTGGCTACACCTTC
TRBD2	TRBJ2-3	TRBV18	.	CASSPGLAPSTDTQYF	TGTGCCAGCTCACCAGGACTAGCGCCTAGCACAGATACGCAGTATTTT
TRBD1	TRBJ2-5	TRBV6-2/TRBV6-3	few	CASRTNRGRMKTQYF	TGTGCCAGCAGGACAAACAGGGGGCGCATGAAGACCCAGTACTTC
.	TRBJ2-1	TRBV18	few	CASSPQTNYNEQFF	TGTGCCAGCTCACCCCAGACTAACTACAATGAGCAGTTCTTC
TRBD2	TRBJ2-3	TRBV5-1	few	CASSLGTSKDTQYF	TGCGCCAGCAGCCTAGGGACTAGTAAAGATACGCAGTATTTT
.	TRBJ2-3	TRBV12-3/TRBV12-4	.	CASSLGSGVTDTQYF	TGTGCCAGCAGTTTAGGGTCCGGTGTTACAGATACGCAGTATTTT
TRBD2	TRBJ2-3	TRBV5-1	few	CASTPSAGGVSSTDTQYF	TGCGCCAGCACCCCCTCGGCGGGAGGTGTTTCTAGCACAGATACGCAGTATTTT
TRBD2	TRBJ2-5	TRBV7-8	.	CASSAGLAGVLQETQYF	TGTGCCAGCAGCGCCGGGCTAGCGGGGGTCCTCCAAGAGACCCAGTACTTC
.	TRBJ1-3	TRBV4-2	few	CASSGTANPLSGNIIYF	TGTGCCAGCAGCGGGACGGCAAACCCGCTCTCTGGAAACATCATATATTTT
TRBD1	TRBJ1-4	TRBV20-1	.	CSARGTGVNEEKLFF	TGCAGTGCTAGAGGTACAGGGGTAAATGAAGAAAAACTGTTTTTT
.	TRBJ1-4	TRBV29-1	.	CSVGATNEKLFF	TGCAGCGTGGGTGCAACTAATGAAAAACTGTTTTTT
.	TRBJ2-4	TRBV28	.	CASSYQGGLLFQYF	TGTGCCAGCAGTTACCAGGGGGGTCTCTTGTTTCAGTACTTC
.	TRBJ2-1	TRBV24-1	few	CATSEPGGGGNEQFF	TGTGCCACCAGTGAACCGGGAGGAGGGGGGAATGAGCAGTTCTTC
TRBD2	TRBJ2-1	TRBV10-2	few	CASSESGAGAYNEQFF	TGCGCCAGCAGTGAGTCTGGGGCGGGAGCTTACAATGAGCAGTTCTTC
.	TRBJ1-1	TRBV18	many	CASSPPGQGNTEAFF	TGTGCCAGCTCACCGCCAGGGCAAGGGAACACTGAAGCTTTCTTT
.	TRBJ1-2	TRBV4-2	.	CASSQERGNYGYTF	TGTGCCAGCAGCCAAGAGCGGGGGAACTATGGCTACACCTTC
.	TRBJ1-2	TRBV6-6	.	CASSYPQDFDQNGYTF	TGTGCCAGCAGTTACCCTCAAGACTTTGACCAGAATGGCTACACCTTC
.	TRBJ2-7	TRBV27	.	CASSPGTSLAAEQYF	TGTGCCAGCAGTCCCGGGACATCCCTAGCCGCCGAGCAGTACTTC
.	TRBJ1-5	TRBV20-1	few	CSANRANQPQHF	TGCAGTGCAAACAGAGCCAATCAGCCCCAGCATTTT
.	TRBJ2-3	TRBV7-9	.	CASSSGVHVDTQYF	TGTGCCAGCAGCTCCGGGGTCCACGTGGATACGCAGTATTTT
.	TRBJ1-3	TRBV6-5	.	CASSTTASGNTIYF	TGTGCCAGCAGCACCACAGCGTCTGGAAACACCATATATTTT
.	TRBJ2-4	TRBV20-1	.	CSLPGGLGDRAKNIQYF	TGCAGTCTACCCGGAGGTTTGGGGGATAGGGCCAAAAACATTCAGTACTTC
TRBD1	TRBJ2-1	TRBV3-1	few	CASSTDPGQVYNEQFF	TGTGCCAGCAGCACAGATCCGGGACAGGTATACAATGAGCAGTTCTTC
TRBD2	TRBJ2-1	TRBV4-1	.	CASSQGYGTSGNNEQFF	TGCGCCAGCAGCCAAGGGTACGGGACTAGCGGTAACAATGAGCAGTTCTTC